This note documents a single TCR beta chain sequence. Antigen specificity is unknown. Per the original data handling: The authors used CDR3 differences across clinicopathological groups to build a distant-metastasis classifier for papillary thyroid cancer. TCRdb re-called the PCR reads via MiXCR. The V and J calls here are based on TCRdb, not the publication. Here the sample spans tens of thousands of clones, under 15% being singletons. The sample belongs to a study of metastatic and nonmetastatic thyroid tumors. Study-level background: Patients with malignant and benign thyroid disease provided blood and tumor or nodule tissue, whose repertoires were compared. Study-level results: Benign nodules reportedly had significantly lower TCR beta diversity than malignant thyroid tumors in blood and tumor.

The germline V gene encodes CDR1 SGHRS and CDR2 YFSETQ. The CDR3 runs to 15 residues. J was trimmed by 7 bases and V by 7 bases; bases with no gene match: 14. Each patient came to thyroid surgery without any prior treatment (of any kind). This TCR was sampled from a female donor with papillary thyroid cancer or a benign thyroid nodule (not recorded which). Some clones in this sample may be carry-over from other donors' samples. The sequenced sample consisted of tumor tissue. The V gene is TRBV5-1, the J gene TRBJ1-2, with TRBD1 identical over 9 bases. CDR3 in DNA: TGCGCCAGCCGTCGTTCCCAAGGGACAGGGCCTGGCTACACCTTC. Encoded protein: CASRRSQGTGPGYTF.